The T cell receptor beta chain under discussion was sequenced for a study of identical twins. Study results and caveats: Sequences that were beta out-of-frame showed weaker excess twin sharing. There is a chance that invariant MAIT and iNKT cells partially muddied zero-insertion analyses.

Regarding this clonotype: Its antigen is unidentified.

Only healthy Caucasians were enrolled as donors. Template switching added a universal primer binding site, and final cDNA carried unique molecular identifiers. TCRdb processed the 5' RACE reads anew with MiXCR; each CDR3 protein has one entry. The sample consists of under 300,000 distinct CDR3 sequences, approximately 8.3% of them appearing once. This CDR3 has 13 residues. V gave up 2 bases and J gave up 5 bases, with 8 bases separating them. CDR1 and CDR2 (germline): SEHNR, FQNEAQ (reference sequence). These data also formed part of another study, on yellow fever vaccine responses in identical twins.

The sequence was collected from a woman aged 18 to 35 in good health. This chain joins TRBV7-9 and TRBJ2-3; TRBD2 might be the D (6 bases). Sequencing was done on a sample of CD8+ T cells sorted from blood. CDR3 nucleotides: TGTGCCAGCAGCTTAAATAGCGGAGATACGCAGTATTTT. It translates to CASSLNSGDTQYF.